A single T cell receptor (beta chain) is shown here with its context. Its antigen is unidentified. Germline CDR1 reads MNHEY; CDR2 reads SVGAGI. The CDR3 runs to 14 residues. Trimming pared 10 bases from V and 5 bases from J, leaving 21 bases between. Whereas donors were nominally healthy upon sampling, unrecorded immune exposures were probable. The study ran its PCR with 60 Vbeta and 13 Jbeta primers. The data were produced by immunoSEQ multiplex PCR, yet TCRdb's version contains in-frame clones alone and is incomplete. The sample shows fewer than 200,000 clones, and about 6% sits with its ten largest clones. The sample comes from a study of cytomegalovirus exposure and HLA in healthy donors. About the research overall: Early released data comprised around 85 million unique TCRs from HLA-typed donors. Study-wide points: In a later analysis, a missense DCLRE1C variant was linked to TCR beta V- and J-gene trimming. Fewer N-insertions (relative to the approximately 700-donor mean) were reportedly seen in an Asian-associated ancestry cluster in a later analysis.

The TCR was taken from a man aged 25 to 45 in good health and CMV-seronegative. The rearrangement uses TRBV6-5 and TRBJ2-7; perhaps TRBD1 as D (6 bases). Sequenced sample: PBMCs. The CDR3 bases are TGTGCCACCTGGTCCGGGACACCTAATCACGAGCAGTACTTC. Encoded protein: CATWSGTPNHEQYF.